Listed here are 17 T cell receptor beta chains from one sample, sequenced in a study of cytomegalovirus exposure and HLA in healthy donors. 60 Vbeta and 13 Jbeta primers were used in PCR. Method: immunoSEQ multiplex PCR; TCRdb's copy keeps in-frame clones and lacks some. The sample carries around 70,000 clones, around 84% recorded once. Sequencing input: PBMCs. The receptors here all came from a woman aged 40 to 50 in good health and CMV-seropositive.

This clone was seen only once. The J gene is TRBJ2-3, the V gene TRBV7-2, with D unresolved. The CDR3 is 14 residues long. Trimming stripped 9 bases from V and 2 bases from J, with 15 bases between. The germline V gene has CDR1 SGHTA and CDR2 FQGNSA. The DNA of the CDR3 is TGTGCCAGTCTAGTAGGTCGTCTCACAGATACGCAGTATTTT. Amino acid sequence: CASLVGRLTDTQYF.

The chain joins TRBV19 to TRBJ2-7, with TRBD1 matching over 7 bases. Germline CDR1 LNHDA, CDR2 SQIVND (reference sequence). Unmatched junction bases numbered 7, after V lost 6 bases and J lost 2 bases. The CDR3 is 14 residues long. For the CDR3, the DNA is TGTGCCAGTAGCTACGGACAGGCAACCTACGAGCAGTACTTC. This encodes CASSYGQATYEQYF.

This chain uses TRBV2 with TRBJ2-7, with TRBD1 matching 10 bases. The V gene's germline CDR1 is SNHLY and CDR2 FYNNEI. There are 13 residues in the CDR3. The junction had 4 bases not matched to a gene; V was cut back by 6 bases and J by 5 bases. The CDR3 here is CASSGDRGNEQYF. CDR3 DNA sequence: TGTGCCAGCAGCGGGGACAGGGGAAACGAGCAGTACTTC.

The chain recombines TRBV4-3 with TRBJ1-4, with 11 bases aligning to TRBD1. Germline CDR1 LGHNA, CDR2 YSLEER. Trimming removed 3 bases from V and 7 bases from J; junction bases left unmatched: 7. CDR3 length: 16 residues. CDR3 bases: TGCGCCAGCAGCCAGGGCCAGGGACAGGGGGGTGAAAAACTGTTTTTT. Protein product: CASSQGQGQGGEKLFF.

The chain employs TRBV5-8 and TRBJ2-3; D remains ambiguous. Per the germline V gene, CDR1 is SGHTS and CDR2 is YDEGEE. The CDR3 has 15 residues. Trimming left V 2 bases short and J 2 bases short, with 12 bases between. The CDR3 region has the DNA TGTGCCAGCAGCTTACGGGTGTGGAACACAGATACGCAGTATTTT. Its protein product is CASSLRVWNTDTQYF. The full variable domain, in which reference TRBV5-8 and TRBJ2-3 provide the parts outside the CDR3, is EAGVTQSPTHLIKTRGQQATLRCSPISGHTSVYWYQQALGLGLQFLLWYDEGEERNRGNFPPRFSGRQFPNYSSELNVNALELEDSALYLCASSLRVWNTDTQYFGPGTRLTVL.

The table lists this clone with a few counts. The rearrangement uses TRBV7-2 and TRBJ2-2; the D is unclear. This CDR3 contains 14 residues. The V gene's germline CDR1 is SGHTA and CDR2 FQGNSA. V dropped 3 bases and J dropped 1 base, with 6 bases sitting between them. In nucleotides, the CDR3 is TGTGCCAGCAGCTTTCTCAGGAACACCGGGGAGCTGTTTTTT. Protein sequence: CASSFLRNTGELFF.

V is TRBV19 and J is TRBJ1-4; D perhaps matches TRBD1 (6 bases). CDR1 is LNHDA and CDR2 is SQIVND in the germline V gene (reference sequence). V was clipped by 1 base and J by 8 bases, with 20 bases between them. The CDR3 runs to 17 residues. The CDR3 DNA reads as TGTGCCAGTAGTATAGCCGCTACAGGGAGCGTAGACGAAAAACTGTTTTTT. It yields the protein CASSIAATGSVDEKLFF. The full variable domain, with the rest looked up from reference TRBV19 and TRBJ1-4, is DGGITQSPKYLFRKEGQNVTLSCEQNLNHDAMYWYRQDPGQGLRLIYYSQIVNDFQKGDIAEGYSVSREKKESFPLTVTSAQKNPTAFYLCASSIAATGSVDEKLFFGSGTQLSVL.

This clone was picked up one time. CDR3 sequence: CASSQGHLSGELFF. The CDR3 nucleotides are TGTGCCAGCAGCCAGGGACACCTTTCCGGGGAGCTGTTTTTT. The genes are TRBV7-2 and TRBJ2-2, with TRBD1 as a possible D gene (6 bases). CDR1 and CDR2 from the germline V gene are SGHTA and FQGNSA. Trimming stripped 5 bases from V and 6 bases from J, with 13 bases between. The length of the CDR3 is 14 residues.

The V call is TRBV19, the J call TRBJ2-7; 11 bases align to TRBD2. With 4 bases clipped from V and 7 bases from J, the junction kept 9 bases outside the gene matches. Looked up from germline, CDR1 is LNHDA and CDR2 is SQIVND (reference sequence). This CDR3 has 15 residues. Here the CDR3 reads CASSTTSGGPVEQYF. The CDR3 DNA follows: TGTGCCAGTAGTACTACTAGCGGGGGACCCGTGGAGCAGTACTTC.

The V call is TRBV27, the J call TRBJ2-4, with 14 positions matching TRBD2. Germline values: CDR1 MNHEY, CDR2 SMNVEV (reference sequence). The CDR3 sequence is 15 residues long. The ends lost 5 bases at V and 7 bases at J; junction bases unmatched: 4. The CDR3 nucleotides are TGTGCCAGCAGTGGGCGGACTAGCGGGGGGAACATTCAGTACTTC. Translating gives CASSGRTSGGNIQYF.

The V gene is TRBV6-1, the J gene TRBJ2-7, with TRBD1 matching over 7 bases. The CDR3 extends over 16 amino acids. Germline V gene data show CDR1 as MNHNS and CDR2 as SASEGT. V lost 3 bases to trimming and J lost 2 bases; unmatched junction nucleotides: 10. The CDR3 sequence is CASSEWAGDRPYEQYF. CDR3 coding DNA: TGTGCCAGCAGTGAGTGGGCAGGGGACAGACCCTACGAGCAGTACTTC.

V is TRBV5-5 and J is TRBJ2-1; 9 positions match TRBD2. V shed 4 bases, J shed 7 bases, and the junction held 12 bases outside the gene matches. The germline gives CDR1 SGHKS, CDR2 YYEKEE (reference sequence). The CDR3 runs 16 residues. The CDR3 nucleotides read TGTGCCAGCAGCACAACCCGGACTAGCGCCGGGAATGAGCAGTTCTTC. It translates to CASSTTRTSAGNEQFF.

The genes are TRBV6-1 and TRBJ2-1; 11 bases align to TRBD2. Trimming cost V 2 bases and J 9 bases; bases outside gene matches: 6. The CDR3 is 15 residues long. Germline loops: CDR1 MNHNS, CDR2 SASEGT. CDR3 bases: TGTGCCAGCAGTGAACCGGGACTAGCGGAGGGTGAGCAGTTCTTC. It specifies CASSEPGLAEGEQFF.

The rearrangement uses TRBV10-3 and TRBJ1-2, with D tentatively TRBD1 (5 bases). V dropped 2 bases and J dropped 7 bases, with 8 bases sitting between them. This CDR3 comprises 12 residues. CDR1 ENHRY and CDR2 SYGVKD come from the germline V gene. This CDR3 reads CAISEQGGGYTF. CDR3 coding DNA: TGTGCCATCAGTGAGCAGGGAGGTGGCTACACCTTC.

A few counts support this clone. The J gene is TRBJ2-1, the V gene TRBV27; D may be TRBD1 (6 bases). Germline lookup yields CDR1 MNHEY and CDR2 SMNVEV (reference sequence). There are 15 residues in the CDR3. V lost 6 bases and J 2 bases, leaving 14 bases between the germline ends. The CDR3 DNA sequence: TGTGCCAGCAGCCCAAAGACAGGAACCTACAATGAGCAGTTCTTC. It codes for CASSPKTGTYNEQFF.

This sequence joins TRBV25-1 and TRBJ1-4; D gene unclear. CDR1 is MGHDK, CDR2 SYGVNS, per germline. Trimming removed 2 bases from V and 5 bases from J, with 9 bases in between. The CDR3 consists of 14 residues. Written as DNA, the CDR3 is TGTGCCAGCAGTGAAGTCCAGACAAATGAAAAACTGTTTTTT. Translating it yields CASSEVQTNEKLFF.

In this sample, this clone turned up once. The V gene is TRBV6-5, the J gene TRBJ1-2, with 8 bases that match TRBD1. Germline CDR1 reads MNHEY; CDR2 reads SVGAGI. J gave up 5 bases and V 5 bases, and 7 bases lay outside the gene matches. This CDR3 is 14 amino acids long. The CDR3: CASSRRQGRYGYTF. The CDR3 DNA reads TGTGCCAGCAGTCGACGACAGGGGAGGTATGGCTACACCTTC.